The text below deals with one TCR beta chain. This entry is derived from a study of blood T cell repertoires in COVID-19. Study-wide background: Whether acute or convalescent, the COVID-19 samples came from the United States, Italy and Spain. PBMCs, B-cell-depleted T cells, or T cells were the source of the cDNA or gDNA that made up the material.

As processed by the authors: It was from reference gene primer amplification that nucleated cell counts were estimated. Using immunoSEQ multiplex PCR, the repertoire was profiled, and TCRdb retains in-frame clones only, with some absent. From that table come the V and J calls and clone size; the DNA was used to work out D and trimming. Among about 230,000 clones listed, 75% to 90% were seen once. CDR3 length: 16 residues. V lost 0 bases and J lost 8, with 19 bases in between. Germline CDR1 reads LGHDT; CDR2 reads YNNKEL (reference sequence). The rearrangement uses TRBV3-1 (or the pseudogene TRBV3-2) and TRBJ1-2, with TRBD1 as a possible D gene (5 bases). Material for sequencing was peripheral blood. The TCR originated in a man between 40 and 49 years old with acute or convalescent COVID-19. The DNA for the CDR3 is TGTGCCAGCAGCCAAGATCGTGACAGTCCCCCAAAGGGCTACACCTTC. Translation: CASSQDRDSPPKGYTF.